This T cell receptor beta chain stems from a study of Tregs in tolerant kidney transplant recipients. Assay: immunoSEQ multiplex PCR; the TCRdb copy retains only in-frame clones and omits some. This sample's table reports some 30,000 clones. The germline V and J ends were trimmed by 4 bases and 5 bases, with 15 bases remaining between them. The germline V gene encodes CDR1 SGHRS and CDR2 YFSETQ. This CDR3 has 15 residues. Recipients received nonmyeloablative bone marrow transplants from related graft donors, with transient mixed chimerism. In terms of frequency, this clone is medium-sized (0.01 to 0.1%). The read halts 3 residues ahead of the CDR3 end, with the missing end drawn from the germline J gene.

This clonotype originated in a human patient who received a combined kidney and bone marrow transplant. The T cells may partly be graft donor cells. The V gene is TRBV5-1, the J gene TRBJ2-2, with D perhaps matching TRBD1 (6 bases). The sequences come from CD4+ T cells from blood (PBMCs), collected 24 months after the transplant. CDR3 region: CASSRESRGTGELFF. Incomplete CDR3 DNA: TGCGCCAGCAGCCGTGAATCCAGGGGTACCGGGGAG.